Below, one TCR beta chain is given with its context. This receptor's antigen is unknown. Base qualities are not recorded, but no much larger clone differs from it by a single base. What the time point label conveys for this sample: baseline before first vaccination. Vaccinee samples came from UK trials COV001 and COV002, including a single-blind randomized controlled phase 2/3 trial of AZD1222 (ChAdOx1 nCoV-19) in healthy adults. For TCRbeta chain sequencing, PBMC samples from trial participants were taken at day 0 and at day 28 after the second dose. The CDR3 regions of human TCRbeta chains were analyzed by immunosequencing. The study's processing was this. TCRs in the repertoires were compared against a reference library of SARS-CoV-2-specific TCRs that had been generated with the MIRA antigen-specificity platform. Breadth meant the fraction of unique TCRs that were SARS-CoV-2-associated, whereas depth meant the fraction of total T cells that were SARS-CoV-2-associated. Using the MIRA data, each spike-specific TCR was mapped to the spike region that the TCR reacts to and placed in a CD4 or CD8 class. Log10-transformed breadth and depth values were compared by one-way ANOVA with Sidak's multiple comparisons tests. Entries here come from immuneACCESS through TCRdb and include only in-frame sequences with V and J called. Some clones fail to appear in such tables; in the studies checked, an unresolved V gene covers under half of the shortfall, and the cause of the remainder is unknown. V and J calls and clone size come straight from that table; D and trimming were deduced from the DNA. In all, the sample holds 100,000 to 150,000 clones, and around 87% of those were seen once. More than 9% of the sample goes to the ten largest clones.

These data belong to a study of T cell responses to AZD1222 COVID-19 vaccine (dated by TCRdb to the early 2020s). Regarding the complete study: AZD1222 recipients with second doses at about 4 weeks or about 12 weeks were pooled, because spike-specific TCR depth and breadth did not differ between schedules. Enrollment into the trials was organized by age into subgroups of 18-55, 56-69 and 70-plus years, and those subgroups contained around 150, 28 and 57 TCR-sequenced participants, respectively. TCR sequencing was performed for approximately 240 trial participants, of whom approximately 200 were given two doses of AZD1222 and approximately 25 were given two doses of MenACWY control vaccine. Study-wide findings and limitations: Conclusions about previously exposed vaccinees were limited because only six AZD1222 recipients were SARS-CoV-2 seropositive at baseline. Participants were mostly white British and included more females than males, and it was suggested by the authors that clonal diversity may have been underestimated. Because no day 14 peak-response samples were available, the repertoires could be characterized only after the peak T cell response. In the small 56-69-year group, the increase in depth fell short of significance, most likely because of low power. The whole spike protein was spanned by vaccine-associated CD4 TCRs, and dominant responses were seen in regions 160-218 and 743-854. Reportedly, almost half of the unique spike-specific TCRs recognized epitopes lying outside the regions that are mutated in the B.1.351 and B.1.1.7 variants. After two AZD1222 doses, spike-specific TCR breadth and depth were significantly higher than at day 0 and than in MenACWY recipients.

Inclusive of the bounding cysteine and phenylalanine, the CDR3 is 14 residues long. Only the CDR3 portion is preserved as DNA: 42 bases, with reading frame beginning at the first base. After removal of 4 bases from V and 2 bases from J, the junction retains 3 bases not matched to a gene. CDR1 and CDR2, looked up from the germline V gene (reference sequence), are LGHDT and YNNKEL. The TCR sequence derives from an adult in good health. This chain joins TRBV3-1 (or the pseudogene TRBV3-2) to TRBJ1-2, and 8 junctional nucleotides match TRBD1. The sequences come from peripheral blood, collected on day 0 of AZD1222 vaccination. The base sequence is TGTGCCAGCAGCCTCGGGACAGGAAACTATGGCTACACCTTC. The translation is CASSLGTGNYGYTF.